These T cell receptor beta chains were read from a single sample in a study of T cell responses to AZD1222 COVID-19 vaccine. The assay was immunoSEQ multiplex PCR, and TCRdb's table has in-frame clones only and misses some. There are more than 35,000 clones in the sample; 75% to 85% occur only once, and roughly half lies in the top ten. This specimen was peripheral blood, taken on day 0 of AZD1222 vaccination. These receptors were collected from an adult in good health. Each CDR3 is given with its conserved first and last residue.

V gene	J gene	CDR3 protein
TRBV2	TRBJ1-4	CASRGQGANEKLFF
TRBV11-3	TRBJ1-4	CASSFRTGGYFATNEKLFF
TRBV23-1	TRBJ2-4	CASSQSLRGGGELAKNIQYF
TRBV15	TRBJ1-2	CATSRDGVGQGPF
TRBV2	TRBJ1-5	CASSPTGGNQPQHF
TRBV29-1	TRBJ1-2	CSVGLQGVSSGYTF
TRBV29-1	TRBJ1-2	CSVERDRESSGYTF
TRBV7-9	TRBJ1-5	CASSAGGQPQHF
TRBV19	TRBJ2-1	CASSGAVDNEQFF
TRBV6-5	TRBJ1-4	CASSYGAGVNEKLFF
TRBV2	TRBJ2-5	CASRSIRDRAQETQYF
TRBV14	TRBJ1-2	CASSPRGGANYGYTF
TRBV5-1	TRBJ2-2	CASSLAGGTGELFF
TRBV28	TRBJ1-5	CASSPLQGWNQPQHF
TRBV9	TRBJ2-7	CASSVGSGGPLSYEQYF
TRBV28	TRBJ1-2	CASSTLGRPYGYTF
TRBV7-9	TRBJ2-7	CASSLVGEGTLF
TRBV2	TRBJ2-7	CASRDPLGGANEQYF
TRBV6-2/TRBV6-3	TRBJ1-1	CASSYPGTGSPEAFF
TRBV6-4	TRBJ1-3	CASSTRVEDSSGNTIYF
TRBV19	TRBJ1-5	CASSKGLQPQHF